This T cell receptor (beta chain) was sequenced for a study of OX40 agonist ivuxolimab in advanced cancers. Study-wide results and limits: CD4+ and CD8+ T cells in blood underwent clonal expansion by week 6 at 0.1 to 3.0 mg/kg. Among patients with partial responses at 0.1-3.0 mg/kg, clonal expansion was among the lowest.

The method was immunoSEQ multiplex PCR; TCRdb's version includes in-frame clones alone and lacks a portion of them. The table has fewer than 80,000 clones, about 90% seen once; the top ten hold about 4.8%. On this clone itself: The antigen is undetermined.

Sequenced here: CD4+ or CD8+ T cells sorted from blood, sampled in a trial of the OX40 agonist ivuxolimab. This TCR was recovered from an adult with an advanced solid tumor such as melanoma, head and neck, liver or kidney cancer.

CDR3 residues: CATSRDGQGEGEKLFF. The CDR3 bases are TGTGCCACCAGCAGAGATGGGCAGGGGGAGGGTGAAAAACTGTTTTTT. V and J are TRBV15 and TRBJ1-4; 7 nucleotides line up with TRBD1. V lost 0 bases and J lost 7; bases outside the gene matches: 8. Germline V gene data show CDR1 as LNHNV and CDR2 as YYDKDF (reference sequence). The CDR3 sequence is 16 residues long.